The rows below give T cell receptor beta chains drawn from one sample of a study of cytomegalovirus exposure and HLA in healthy donors. Only in-frame clones appear in the TCRdb table, and some are missing; sequencing was by immunoSEQ multiplex PCR. The data show over 85,000 clones, 6.5% to 8% seen once. The sample consisted of PBMCs. The receptors were sampled from a man aged 50-60 years in good health and CMV-seronegative. CDR3s include the opening cysteine and the closing phenylalanine or tryptophan. Each record gives: clone size, J gene, V gene, D gene, CDR3 protein, CDR3 DNA. A D gene is named only where the DNA matches it firmly. Part of the rows lack a size; the others show once, few, many or a class for expanded clones.

>few|TRBJ2-7|TRBV7-2|NA
CASSPWGGRSEQYF
TGTGCCAGCAGCCCGTGGGGGGGCCGGTCCGAGCAGTACTTC
>NA|TRBJ2-2|TRBV18|NA
CASSTGTGELFF
TGTGCCAGCTCCACAGGCACCGGGGAGCTGTTTTTT
>NA|TRBJ2-5|TRBV27|NA
CASSPLTGPQETQYF
TGTGCCAGCAGTCCCCTGACAGGACCCCAAGAGACCCAGTACTTC
>NA|TRBJ2-7|TRBV7-8|NA
CASSLRDSVYEQYF
TGTGCCAGCAGCTTAAGGGACTCGGTCTACGAGCAGTACTTC
>NA|TRBJ1-1|TRBV6-5|NA
CASSSTGHMNTEAFF
TGTGCCAGCAGTTCTACGGGACACATGAACACTGAAGCTTTCTTT
>NA|TRBJ1-5|TRBV6-4|NA
CASSRDIGNQPQHF
TGTGCCAGCAGCCGGGACATTGGGAATCAGCCCCAGCATTTT
>few|TRBJ2-5|TRBV7-7|TRBD2
CASSSPAGGVETQYF
TGTGCTAGCAGCTCCCCAGCGGGAGGGGTGGAGACCCAGTACTTC
>few|TRBJ2-2|TRBV2|NA
CASSGDGGSSTGELFF
TGTGCCAGCAGTGGAGATGGGGGGTCATCCACCGGGGAGCTGTTTTTT
>NA|TRBJ1-5|TRBV6-5|NA
CASSYGGGNQPQHF
TGTGCCAGCAGTTATGGGGGGGGCAATCAGCCCCAGCATTTT
>NA|TRBJ1-1|TRBV6-5|NA
CASSGPQGKNTEAFF
TGTGCCAGCAGTGGACCGCAGGGGAAGAACACTGAAGCTTTCTTT
>few|TRBJ1-2|TRBV5-6|TRBD1
CASSRLDRSYGYTF
TGTGCCAGCAGCCGATTGGACAGGAGCTATGGCTACACCTTC
>few|TRBJ2-6|TRBV7-3|NA
CASSEQGGPGANVLTF
TGTGCCAGCAGCGAACAGGGTGGCCCTGGGGCCAACGTCCTGACTTTC
>many|TRBJ2-2|TRBV11-2|NA
CASTQSGNTGELFF
TGTGCCAGCACCCAGAGCGGGAACACCGGGGAGCTGTTTTTT
>few|TRBJ1-2|TRBV19|NA
CASKGYYGYTF
TGTGCCAGTAAGGGGTATTATGGCTACACCTTC
>NA|TRBJ2-7|TRBV28|NA
CASRHSSYEQYF
TGTGCCAGCAGGCACAGCTCCTACGAGCAGTACTTC
>NA|TRBJ2-3|TRBV29-1|NA
CSYSGSDSSTDTQYF
TGCAGCTATTCGGGGTCAGATTCTAGCACAGATACGCAGTATTTT
>NA|TRBJ1-5|TRBV10-3|NA
CAISEGDQPQHF
TGTGCCATCAGTGAAGGGGATCAGCCCCAGCATTTT
>few|TRBJ1-1|TRBV18|NA
CASSPVFGTEAFF
TGTGCCAGCTCACCCGTTTTCGGCACTGAAGCTTTCTTT
>few|TRBJ2-5|TRBV14|NA
CASSPLGPGEQYF
TGTGCCAGCAGCCCGCTGGGCCCGGGAGAGCAGTACTTC
>few|TRBJ2-7|TRBV7-6|NA
CASSLGPGNYEQYF
TGTGCCAGCAGCCTAGGCCCGGGGAACTACGAGCAGTACTTC
>NA|TRBJ2-7|TRBV5-1|TRBD1
CASSRTGGHEQYF
TGCGCCAGCAGCCGGACAGGGGGGCACGAGCAGTACTTC
>NA|TRBJ2-5|TRBV15|TRBD1
CATSRQTGGWGETQYF
TGTGCCACCAGCAGACAGACAGGGGGCTGGGGAGAGACCCAGTACTTC
>few|TRBJ1-1|TRBV19|NA
CASSSQPGTEAFF
TGTGCCAGTAGTTCCCAACCCGGGACAGAAGCTTTCTTT
>NA|TRBJ2-2|TRBV27|NA
CASSLIGFANTGELFF
TGTGCCAGCAGTTTAATCGGTTTCGCGAACACCGGGGAGCTGTTTTTT
>NA|TRBJ1-2|TRBV28|NA
CASSTGTYGYTF
TGTGCCAGCAGTACAGGGACCTATGGCTACACCTTC
>once|TRBJ2-5|TRBV6-5|NA
CASSQGVGVQEAQYF
TGTGCCAGCAGCCAAGGGGTAGGGGTACAAGAGGCCCAGTACTTC
>NA|TRBJ1-5|TRBV6-6|NA
CATHGGSSQPQHF
TGTGCCACCCACGGGGGGTCCAGTCAGCCCCAGCATTTT